This TCR beta chain is drawn from a study of blood T cell repertoires in COVID-19 (TCRdb year 2020). A note on the overall study: Samples from collaborators originated in the United States, Italy and Spain and spanned both the acute and convalescent phases of COVID-19. The material from the prospective study consisted of cDNA or gDNA derived from T cells, B-cell-depleted T cells, or PBMCs. The dataset comprised deeply sampled blood TCRbeta repertoires from subjects exposed to, actively infected with, or recovered from COVID-19. The repertoires were made available in a free public database intended to serve as a resource for research on the immune response to SARS-CoV-2. Samples were obtained from the ongoing ImmuneRACE study (first 160 participants) and from about 1,300 subjects provided by 6 global collaborators. A de-identified subject ID, COVID-19 status, age in years and sex were almost always included in the sample metadata. Where HLA class I and class II types were available, the types were taken from metadata supplied by the sample provider, not from assay-based typing. General findings and caveats noted by the study authors: Clinical and demographic metadata were provided uncurated, with the amount varying by source and participant.

There are 15 amino acids in the CDR3, from cysteine to phenylalanine inclusive. Here the CDR3 DNA is all that survives: 45 bases in frame from base 1. V lost 4 bases and J lost 6 bases, and the count of bases not matched to a germline gene is 3. The germline V gene encodes CDR1 SGHNT and CDR2 YYREEE (reference sequence). The immunoSEQ Assay, a bias-controlled multiplex PCR, was used to amplify TCRbeta CDR3 regions from genomic DNA. The paper's data handling went like this. The number of nucleated cells in each sample was estimated by amplification of reference gene primers within the assay. To quantify the absolute abundance of each unique TCRbeta CDR3 rearrangement, sequence reads were collapsed and filtered. For each sample, productive Simpson clonality was calculated as the square root of Simpson's diversity index across productive rearrangements. TCRdb provides this immuneACCESS table in a form limited to in-frame rearrangements. Some clones are lacking; in checked studies, under half of them reflect an unresolved V gene, and why the rest are absent is not known. V and J calls and clone size are those listed in that table; D and trimming were worked out from the DNA. Recorded for this sample are about 170,000 clones; approximately 82% of them occurred a single time. The ten biggest clones cover roughly a fifth of the sample.

This clone was recorded a few times. No antigen is known for it. No much larger clonotype is one base removed from it; base qualities were not supplied. This sample includes further DNA sequences coding for the same CDR3. Another Seattle source contributed samples from volunteer blood donors who had recovered from COVID-19. Whole blood was collected in K2EDTA tubes by collaborating institutions according to the institutions' own protocols. For TCRbeta analysis, collaborator samples were shipped as frozen whole blood, as isolated PBMCs, or as DNA extracted from either sample type. The TCR sequence derives from a woman in her sixties or seventies who had recovered from COVID-19. The sample comprised peripheral blood. Recombination connected TRBV5-4 to TRBJ2-1, with 14 junctional bases fitting TRBD2. The DNA reads as follows: TGTGCCAGCAGCCCAGGACTAGCGGGAGGCAATGAGCAGTTCTTC. Translated, it gives CASSPGLAGGNEQFF. The variable domain in full, with residues beyond the CDR3 obtained from the reference TRBV5-4 and TRBJ2-1 genes, is ETGVTQSPTHLIKTRGQQVTLRCSSQSGHNTVSWYQQALGQGPQFIFQYYREEENGRGNFPPRFSGLQFPNYSSELNVNALELDDSALYLCASSPGLAGGNEQFFGPGTRLTVL.